These 31 T cell receptor beta chains were sequenced from one sample in a study of blood T cell repertoires in COVID-19. Produced via immunoSEQ multiplex PCR; TCRdb's table is partial and in-frame only. Here the sample spans about 180,000 clones, approximately 84% being singletons. The sample taken for sequencing was PBMCs or T cells enriched from blood (not recorded which). Receptors were obtained from a woman aged 45-60 years who had recovered from COVID-19.

J is TRBJ2-5 and V is TRBV29-1, with 8 bases lining up with TRBD1. Trimming cost V 6 bases and J 5 bases; bases outside gene matches: 5. This CDR3 is 12 amino acids long. CDR1 is SQVTM, CDR2 ANQGSEA, per germline. DNA for the CDR3: TGCAGCGTGACGACAGGGGTGGAGACCCAGTACTTC. Translating it yields CSVTTGVETQYF. Looking up the rest from reference TRBV29-1 and TRBJ2-5 gives the full variable domain: SAVISQKPSRDICQRGTSLTIQCQVDSQVTMMFWYRQQPGQSLTLIATANQGSEATYESGFVIDKFPISRPNLTFSTLTVSNMSPEDSSIYLCSVTTGVETQYFGPGTRLLVL.

The chain combines TRBV3-1 (or the pseudogene TRBV3-2) with TRBJ1-1; possibly TRBD1 for D (5 bases). V lost 6 bases and J 5 bases, leaving 7 bases between the germline ends. This CDR3 contains 11 residues. Germline V gene lookup returns CDR1 LGHDT and CDR2 YNNKEL (reference sequence). CDR3 bases: TGTGCCAGCAGTCGACAGACTGAAGCTTTCTTT. As protein: CASSRQTEAFF.

The chain couples TRBV6-5 to TRBJ2-7, with 11 bases fitting TRBD2. The CDR3 contains 15 residues. Trimming took 1 base from V and 3 from J; bases not matched to a gene: 2. Per germline, CDR1 MNHEY and CDR2 SVGAGI. CDR3 loop: CASSYLAGGNYEQYF. CDR3 DNA sequence: TGTGCCAGCAGTTACTTAGCGGGAGGGAACTACGAGCAGTACTTC.

The gene calls are TRBV19 and TRBJ2-2; 7 bases match TRBD1. Germline loops: CDR1 LNHDA, CDR2 SQIVND (reference sequence). The CDR3 has 15 residues. V shed 8 bases, J shed 3 bases, and the junction held 9 bases outside the gene matches. In nucleotides, the CDR3 is TGTGCCAGTGGGAAAGAAGGGGGCTACACCGGGGAGCTGTTTTTT. Translating it yields CASGKEGGYTGELFF.

The chain employs TRBV6-5 and TRBJ1-1; D is undetermined. Trimming stripped 4 bases from V and 1 base from J, with 10 bases between. Germline CDR1 MNHEY, CDR2 SVGAGI. The CDR3 has 14 amino acids. The CDR3 here is CASSWSATNTEAFF. The CDR3 DNA reads as TGTGCCAGCAGTTGGTCAGCGACGAACACTGAAGCTTTCTTT.

The rearrangement uses TRBV3-1 (or the pseudogene TRBV3-2) and TRBJ1-4, with 10 nucleotides matching TRBD1. CDR3 length equals 14 residues. Germline loops: CDR1 LGHDT, CDR2 YNNKEL (reference sequence). V lost 3 bases, J lost 8 bases, and 3 bases stayed unmatched. Here the CDR3 reads CASSHRDRGEKLFF. CDR3 nucleotide sequence: TGTGCCAGCAGCCACCGGGACAGGGGCGAAAAACTGTTTTTT.

The rearrangement links TRBV7-8 to TRBJ1-4; 7 nucleotides match TRBD1. CDR1 and CDR2 (germline): SGHVS, FQNEAQ. The J segment lost 7 bases and the V segment lost 4 bases, leaving 6 bases of the junction unmatched. The CDR3 is made up of 14 amino acids. The chain's CDR3 is CASSSTGLLEKLFF. The CDR3 DNA sequence: TGTGCCAGCAGCTCGACAGGGTTGCTTGAAAAACTGTTTTTT.

The chain has TRBV4-3 and TRBJ1-2, with no clear D. The V gene lost 1 base and the J gene lost 8 bases, with 26 bases spanning the gap. This CDR3 is built from 18 residues. Germline V gene sequence: CDR1 LGHNA, CDR2 YSLEER. The CDR3 is CASSQARAGGIAIKGYTF. The CDR3 bases are TGCGCCAGCAGCCAAGCCCGGGCGGGAGGGATAGCTATTAAAGGCTACACCTTC.

This chain uses TRBV18 with TRBJ2-5; D ambiguous. Germline CDR1 and CDR2: KGHSH and LQKENI. This CDR3 is built from 13 residues. Trimming shortened V by 2 bases and J by 5 bases, and 9 bases separated the two germline ends. CDR3 DNA: TGTGCCAGCTCACCATCTGGGCCGGAGACCCAGTACTTC. It codes for CASSPSGPETQYF. The variable domain in full, with the rest retrieved from reference TRBV18 and TRBJ2-5, is NAGVMQNPRHLVRRRGQEARLRCSPMKGHSHVYWYRQLPEEGLKFMVYLQKENIIDESGMPKERFSAEFPKEGPSILRIQQVVRGDSAAYFCASSPSGPETQYFGPGTRLLVL.

CDR3 sequence (DNA): TGTGCCAGCATCCCTAGGTTGCGGGCTGGGGCCAACGTCCTGACTTTC. It translates to CASIPRLRAGANVLTF. This chain connects TRBV7-9 to TRBJ2-6, with D possibly TRBD2 on 5 matching bases. Germline loops: CDR1 SEHNR, CDR2 FQNEAQ (reference sequence). The ends were cut back, 7 bases at V and 2 bases at J, with 15 bases in the middle. This CDR3 comprises 16 residues.

DNA of the CDR3: TGTGCCAGCAGCTTAGTTGGTCGCCCGGGGGATGGCTACACCTTC. It translates to CASSLVGRPGDGYTF. The chain uses TRBV11-3 and TRBJ1-2; D is possibly TRBD1 (5 bases). CDR3 length equals 15 residues. V was shortened by 1 base and J by 6 bases, with 15 bases between the two germline ends. Germline CDR1 SGHNT, CDR2 YENEEA.

This rearrangement joins TRBV28 to TRBJ2-3; 10 nucleotides match TRBD1. J was trimmed by 3 bases and V by 4 bases; bases with no gene match: 1. The germline gives CDR1 MDHEN, CDR2 SYDVKM. There are 14 residues in the CDR3. The CDR3 nucleotides read TGTGCCAGCAGTTGGGACAGGGGTACAGATACGCAGTATTTT. Protein product: CASSWDRGTDTQYF.

V gene TRBV2 combines with J gene TRBJ1-5; 9 bases match TRBD1. The V and J ends lost 6 bases and 6 bases, in that order; junction bases with no gene match: 6. CDR1 is SNHLY, CDR2 FYNNEI, per germline. The CDR3 loop spans 14 amino acids. The CDR3 protein is CASSAGQGGQPQHF. For the CDR3, the DNA is TGTGCCAGCAGCGCGGGACAGGGTGGTCAGCCCCAGCATTTT.

The chain couples TRBV28 to TRBJ1-2; D is unresolved. The germline CDR1 and CDR2 sequences are MDHEN and SYDVKM. The CDR3 spans 14 residues. The V gene lost 6 bases and the J gene lost 3 bases, with 14 bases spanning the gap. The CDR3 nucleotides are TGTGCCAGCAGCCAGCCGGGAGCATACTATGGCTACACCTTC. It encodes CASSQPGAYYGYTF.

This chain joins TRBV15 and TRBJ2-7, with TRBD2 identical over 11 bases. The CDR3 is made up of 16 amino acids. J gave up 0 bases and V 3 bases, and 4 bases lay outside the gene matches. Germline CDR1 LNHNV, CDR2 YYDKDF (reference sequence). The CDR3 region is CATSSSGTSGSYEQYF. CDR3 DNA: TGTGCCACCAGCAGTTCCGGGACTAGCGGCTCCTACGAGCAGTACTTC.

The chain couples TRBV11-2 to TRBJ2-2, with D possibly being TRBD1 (6 bases). Germline V gives CDR1 SGHAT, CDR2 FQNNGV. The CDR3 contains 13 residues. Trimming removed 2 bases from V and 6 bases from J, with 7 bases in between. CDR3 sequence reads: CASSLTGPGELFF. Here the CDR3 DNA reads TGTGCCAGCAGCTTAACAGGGCCCGGGGAGCTGTTTTTT.

The V gene is TRBV24-1, the J gene TRBJ2-2; TRBD2 might be the D (5 bases). The CDR3 totals 14 residues. V lost 1 base to trimming and J lost 6 bases, with 8 bases between them. Germline assignment: CDR1 KGHDR and CDR2 SFDVKD. The CDR3 sequence: CATSDLEGPGELFF. CDR3 in DNA: TGTGCCACCAGTGATTTAGAGGGTCCCGGGGAGCTGTTTTTT.

The rearrangement links TRBV2 to TRBJ2-3, with 12 bases aligning to TRBD1. The CDR3 covers 16 residues. Germline V CDR1 and CDR2: SNHLY, FYNNEI. Trimming cost V 6 bases and J 5 bases; bases outside gene matches: 9. The CDR3 loop reads CASRDPGQGAEDTQYF. The DNA for the CDR3 is TGTGCCAGCAGGGATCCGGGACAGGGGGCAGAAGATACGCAGTATTTT.

This clone was detected only a few times. The chain employs TRBV19 and TRBJ1-2; 7 bases map to TRBD1. Germline V gene data show CDR1 as LNHDA and CDR2 as SQIVND (reference sequence). Losses at the gene ends were 4 bases for V and 1 base for J; bases not matched to a gene: 6. This CDR3 region has 15 residues. The CDR3 DNA is TGTGCCAGTAGTAGGGGGACAGACAGTAACTATGGCTACACCTTC. Translated: CASSRGTDSNYGYTF.

V usage is TRBV11-2 and J usage is TRBJ2-2; 8 bases are shared with TRBD2. This CDR3 spans 16 amino acids. V lost 5 bases, J lost 0 bases, and 5 bases stayed unmatched. The germline V gene has CDR1 SGHAT and CDR2 FQNNGV. The CDR3 DNA sequence: TGTGCCAGCAGCCCAGGACTAGCATCGAACACCGGGGAGCTGTTTTTT. It translates to CASSPGLASNTGELFF.

This chain links TRBV29-1 with TRBJ1-1; perhaps TRBD1 as D (6 bases). V dropped 7 bases and J dropped 4 bases, with 13 bases sitting between them. This CDR3 contains 12 residues. In germline, CDR1 is SQVTM, CDR2 ANQGSEA. The CDR3 reads CSARGFVTEAFF. Here the CDR3 DNA reads TGCAGCGCCAGGGGTTTCGTCACTGAAGCTTTCTTT.

The V gene is TRBV5-1, the J gene TRBJ2-7; maybe TRBD2 (6 bases). Germline V gives CDR1 SGHRS, CDR2 YFSETQ. Between the trimmed V and J ends, which lost 4 bases and 7 bases, there was a span of 15 bases. This CDR3 has 13 amino acids. The CDR3, as DNA: TGCGCCAGCAGCCCCCCGCGCGGGGTGGAGCAGTACTTC. This sequence encodes CASSPPRGVEQYF. Looking up the rest from reference TRBV5-1 and TRBJ2-7 gives the full variable domain: KAGVTQTPRYLIKTRGQQVTLSCSPISGHRSVSWYQQTPGQGLQFLFEYFSETQRNKGNFPGRFSGRQFSNSRSEMNVSTLELGDSALYLCASSPPRGVEQYFGPGTRLTVT.

J is TRBJ1-1 and V is TRBV29-1; weak D call: TRBD1 (6 bases). Trimming took off 1 base at V and 3 bases at J, with 9 bases between the two ends. CDR1 SQVTM and CDR2 ANQGSEA come from the germline V gene. The CDR3 length is 13 residues. In nucleotides, the CDR3 is TGCAGCGTTGAAGTACAGGGCCACACTGAAGCTTTCTTT. Protein product: CSVEVQGHTEAFF.

The rearrangement joins TRBV5-5 to TRBJ1-5, with D unresolved. There are 16 residues in the CDR3. Germline V gene lookup returns CDR1 SGHKS and CDR2 YYEKEE (reference sequence). Trimming removed 0 bases from V and 2 bases from J, with 12 bases in between. CDR3 bases: TGTGCCAGCAGCTTGGAGGCGGCCCCGCGCAATCAGCCCCAGCATTTT. This gives the protein CASSLEAAPRNQPQHF.

The V and J genes are TRBV6-1 and TRBJ1-2; D might be TRBD1 (5 bases). V was clipped by 1 base and J by 4 bases, with 13 bases between them. CDR3 length: 15 residues. Germline V gene lookup returns CDR1 MNHNS and CDR2 SASEGT. Here the CDR3 DNA reads TGTGCCAGCAGTGAAGGGTGGGGGGATACCTATGGCTACACCTTC. Translation: CASSEGWGDTYGYTF.

The DNA of the CDR3 is TGCGCCAGCAGCCCCCTGGTAAGGACAGGGGGAGAAAAGCACAGGGATACGCAGTATTTT. Protein product: CASSPLVRTGGEKHRDTQYF. The gene calls are TRBV5-1 and TRBJ2-3, with 10 bases fitting TRBD1. The CDR3 length is 20 residues. Germline V gives CDR1 SGHRS, CDR2 YFSETQ. J gave up 6 bases and V 4 bases, and 23 bases lay outside the gene matches.

The chain recombines TRBV9 with TRBJ1-1, with D unclear. This CDR3 is 17 amino acids long. Per germline, CDR1 SGDLS and CDR2 YYNGEE. V lost 3 bases to trimming and J lost 2 bases, with 20 bases between them. The CDR3 loop reads CASSDPITAVQNTEAFF. The CDR3 nucleotides are TGTGCCAGCAGCGACCCTATCACAGCAGTACAAAACACTGAAGCTTTCTTT.

The chain carries TRBV3-1 (or the pseudogene TRBV3-2) and TRBJ1-2; 8 bases line up with TRBD1. The junction had 6 bases not matched to a gene; V was cut back by 3 bases and J by 3 bases. The germline V gene has CDR1 LGHDT and CDR2 YNNKEL (reference sequence). The CDR3 is 15 amino acids. The chain's CDR3 is CASSHRAGGDYGYTF. The CDR3 bases are TGTGCCAGCAGCCACCGCGCAGGGGGCGACTATGGCTACACCTTC.

The chain has TRBV11-2 and TRBJ2-7; no clear D. Looked up from germline, CDR1 is SGHAT and CDR2 is FQNNGV. The V gene lost 1 base and the J gene lost 0 bases, with 10 bases spanning the gap. This CDR3 has 15 residues. This chain's CDR3 is CASSLAPISSYEQYF. CDR3 in DNA: TGTGCCAGCAGCTTAGCCCCAATTTCCTCCTACGAGCAGTACTTC.

The chain recombines TRBV19 with TRBJ1-1; D not resolved. The CDR3 contains 11 residues. Looked up from germline, CDR1 is LNHDA and CDR2 is SQIVND (reference sequence). Trimming shortened V by 7 bases and J by 8 bases, and 11 bases separated the two germline ends. The CDR3 bases are TGTGCCAGTACATTGGCAGAAGAAGCTTTCTTT. The encoded protein is CASTLAEEAFF.

This clone was recorded once. The rearrangement joins TRBV3-1 (or the pseudogene TRBV3-2) to TRBJ2-5; tentatively, D is TRBD1 (5 bases). The germline CDR1 and CDR2 sequences are LGHDT and YNNKEL (reference sequence). Trimming pared 4 bases from V and 5 bases from J, leaving 14 bases between. CDR3 size: 14 residues. The CDR3 sequence: CASSLTPGWETQYF. As DNA, the CDR3 is TGTGCCAGCAGCCTCACCCCAGGGTGGGAGACCCAGTACTTC.